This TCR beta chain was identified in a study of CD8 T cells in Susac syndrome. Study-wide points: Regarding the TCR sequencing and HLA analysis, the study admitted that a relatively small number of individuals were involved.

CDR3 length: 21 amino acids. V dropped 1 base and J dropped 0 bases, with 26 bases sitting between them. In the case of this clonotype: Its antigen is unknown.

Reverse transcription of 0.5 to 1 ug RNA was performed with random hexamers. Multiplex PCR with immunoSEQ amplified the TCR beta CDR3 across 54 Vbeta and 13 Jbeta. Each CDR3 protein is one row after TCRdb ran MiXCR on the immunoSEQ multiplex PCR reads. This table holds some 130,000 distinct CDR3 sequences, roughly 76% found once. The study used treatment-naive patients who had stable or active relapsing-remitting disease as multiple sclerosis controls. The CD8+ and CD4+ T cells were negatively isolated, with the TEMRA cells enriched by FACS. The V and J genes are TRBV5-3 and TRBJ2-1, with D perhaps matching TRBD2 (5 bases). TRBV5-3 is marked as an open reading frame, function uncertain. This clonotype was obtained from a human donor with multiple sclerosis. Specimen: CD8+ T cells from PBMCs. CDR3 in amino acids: CARSLFSRRPLPLSSYNEQFF. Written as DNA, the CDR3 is TGTGCCAGAAGCTTGTTTTCGCGGAGGCCCTTGCCTCTAAGCTCCTACAATGAGCAGTTCTTC.